This record concerns one T cell receptor (beta chain) sequence. The sample holds a few counts of this clonotype. Its antigen remains undetermined. No per-base quality is available; no much larger clone lies one base away. Ficoll-Paque density gradient centrifugation was the method used to isolate PBMCs. The record originates from a study of T-cell memory formation after mild COVID-19 (dated by TCRdb to the early 2020s). As for the study more broadly: TCR sequence clusters from the two donors were largely donor specific. T-cell clones expanding and contracting after mild COVID-19 in a couple of donors were tracked by longitudinal TCRalpha and TCRbeta repertoire sequencing. Two young, previously healthy adult volunteers, one female and one male, were included in the cohort. On the study overall, not on this receptor specifically: Balanced CD4/CD8 phenotypes were observed for clones contracting from day 15 to 85, whereas a bias towards CD4+ was observed for a second wave of clones expanding from day 15 to 37. SARS-CoV-2 specificity was not confirmed for the second-wave clones peaking on day 37. Contracting CD4+ clones were found mainly in CM and EM memory subsets, while CD8+ clones were enriched in EMRA. Only two mild cases were covered in the study, and larger cohorts including severe cases with pre-infection samples were considered necessary. Some responding clones were detected in pre-infection memory, suggesting pre-existing cross-reactive memory T cells joined the SARS-CoV-2 response.

Sequenced using an Illumina NovaSeq 6000. cDNA libraries for TCRalpha and TCRbeta were prepared by 5'RACE using constant-segment primers, with sample barcodes and unique molecular identifiers added. RNA was extracted from every sample with Trizol reagent. Amplification of the libraries took two PCR steps, and the second step added a second sample barcode plus Illumina TruSeq adapters. Sequencing of libraries was performed on an Illumina NovaSeq with 2 x 150 bp paired-end reads. In the paper's pipeline: With migec v1.2.7, reads were demultiplexed and then collapsed into UMI-guided consensus sequences. With mixcr v2.1.11, UMI consensuses were aligned to TRA and TRB V and J templates and assembled into clonotypes. A clonotype was counted as expanded or contracted only if both edgeR and NoisET called the change significant, with noise models trained on biological replicates. For edgeR calls, the cutoffs were a false discovery rate-adjusted p below 0.01 and a log2 fold-change threshold of 1. As an exploratory analysis of dynamics, max-normalized trajectories of the 1000 most abundant clonotypes were examined by PCA with hierarchical clustering. The CD4 or CD8 phenotype of responding clones was assigned using the separately sequenced CD4+ and CD8+ repertoires. TCRdb itself trimmed the public reads at Q25 with fastp, ran MiXCR and retained productive beta chains. For every CDR3 protein sequence, its rows merge into one entry that carries the most common genes and DNA. None of the V and J calls come from the authors' own analysis; TCRdb made them. This sample is represented by about 280,000 distinct CDR3 sequences; 8% to 9% of them were singletons. The ten most abundant clones make up approximately 22% of the sample.

Relative to germline, V is 3 bases shorter and J is 2 bases shorter, with 13 bases between their ends. Via the germline V gene, CDR1 is ENHRY and CDR2 SYGVKD. The CDR3 runs 15 residues from the cysteine to the phenylalanine. The only DNA kept is the CDR3, 45 bases in frame from the first base. This clonotype was sampled from a man aged 18 to 35 who had mild COVID-19 (a few samples of this study predate the infection). The sample titles of this study are shuffled in the database, so cell type and time point are left out; the donor was told from shared clones. The chain employs TRBV10-3 and TRBJ2-5, with the identity of the D gene unclear. The specimen sequenced was PBMCs or a T cell subset sorted from them (not recorded which). The nucleotides read TGTGCCATCAGTGATTGGGGTGCCCAACAAGAGACCCAGTACTTC. Its coded protein is CAISDWGAQQETQYF.